These 26 T cell receptor beta chains came from one sample sequenced in a study of T cells in Graves' hyperthyroidism and ophthalmopathy. From RNA transcripts, TCR beta CDR3 regions were amplified. TCR CDR3 underwent first-round RT-PCR with the HTBI primer set. TCRdb fed the multiplex PCR reads into MiXCR, producing one record per CDR3 protein. The sample lists around 400,000 distinct CDR3 sequences; around 14% were seen once. Material: blood. Receptors were obtained from a woman aged 18-29 years with Graves' hyperthyroidism.

This clonotype was detected ten times or more. For the CDR3, the DNA is TGTGCCAGCAGCCTATCCGGACTAGCGGGCTCCTACAATGAGCAGTTCTTC. Its translation: CASSLSGLAGSYNEQFF. V gene TRBV28 combines with J gene TRBJ2-1, with 11 nucleotides matching TRBD2. This CDR3 comprises 17 residues. V lost 6 bases, J lost 0 bases, and 7 bases stayed unmatched. The germline gives CDR1 MDHEN, CDR2 SYDVKM.

This clonotype was observed many times. The V call is TRBV11-2, the J call TRBJ2-1; D perhaps matches TRBD1 (5 bases). CDR1 is SGHAT, CDR2 FQNNGV, per germline. Trimming took off 1 base at V and 1 base at J, with 8 bases between the two ends. The CDR3 runs 15 residues. CDR3 nucleotides: TGTGCCAGCAGCTTAGTAGGGGCATCCTACAATGAGCAGTTCTTC. Its protein product is CASSLVGASYNEQFF.

The sample holds many counts of this clonotype. The V and J genes are TRBV6-5 and TRBJ2-7, with D uncertain. Trimming pared 0 bases from V and 0 bases from J, leaving 6 bases between. CDR1 is MNHEY, CDR2 SVGAGI, per germline. The CDR3 extends over 14 amino acids. In nucleotides, the CDR3 is TGTGCCAGCAGTTACTCGCGAGGCTCCTACGAGCAGTACTTC. This codes for CASSYSRGSYEQYF.

The genes are TRBV2 and TRBJ2-3, with 15 bases matching TRBD2. After removal of 6 bases from V and 7 bases from J, the junction contained 11 bases not matched to a gene. Germline lookup yields CDR1 SNHLY and CDR2 FYNNEI. CDR3 length: 17 amino acids. CDR3 residues: CASRVRTSGGALNTQYF. In DNA form, the CDR3 reads TGTGCCAGCAGAGTCCGGACTAGCGGGGGGGCTTTGAATACGCAGTATTTT.

The chain carries TRBV20-1 and TRBJ1-1, with D perhaps matching TRBD1 (5 bases). Trimming pared 6 bases from V and 5 bases from J, leaving 16 bases between. Germline loops: CDR1 DFQATT, CDR2 SNEGSKA (reference sequence). This CDR3 region has 13 residues. In DNA, the CDR3 is TGCAGTGCCAGCGGATGGGACGGTACTGAAGCTTTCTTT. Its protein product is CSASGWDGTEAFF.

This clonotype showed up many times. V gene TRBV5-1 combines with J gene TRBJ1-1; 8 bases map to TRBD1. The CDR3 consists of 17 residues. CDR1 is SGHRS, CDR2 YFSETQ, per germline. J gave up 0 bases and V 1 base, and 8 bases lay outside the gene matches. For the CDR3, the DNA is TGCGCCAGCAGCTTGTCTCCCGGGACAGGCTTGAACACTGAAGCTTTCTTT. Its protein product is CASSLSPGTGLNTEAFF.

This clonotype was seen more than once but under ten times. The rearrangement uses TRBV27 and TRBJ2-2; either TRBD1 or TRBD2 may fit D (5 bases each). CDR3 length equals 15 residues. Per the germline V gene, CDR1 is MNHEY and CDR2 is SMNVEV (reference sequence). V shed 0 bases and J shed 4 bases, with 9 bases lying between them. The CDR3 DNA reads TGTGCCAGCAGTTTATCGTGGGGGTTCACCGGGGAGCTGTTTTTT. Its translation is CASSLSWGFTGELFF.

The chain carries TRBV4-2 and TRBJ2-3; TRBD2 matches at 7 bases. V dropped 3 bases and J dropped 0; count of bases not matched to a gene: 6. The V gene's germline CDR1 is LGHNA and CDR2 YNFKEQ. The CDR3 loop spans 16 amino acids. The CDR3 DNA follows: TGTGCCAGCAGCCAGGGGACTACCCATAGCACAGATACGCAGTATTTT. Its translation is CASSQGTTHSTDTQYF.

This clonotype was observed a few times. This chain connects TRBV19 to TRBJ1-5; a weak D match, TRBD1 (5 bases). Trimming cost V 8 bases and J 2 bases, with 16 bases left between them. The CDR3 extends over 15 amino acids. Germline assignment: CDR1 LNHDA and CDR2 SQIVND (reference sequence). The DNA of the CDR3 is TGTGCCAGTTCTGAAGGGTGGGGGGGCAATCAGCCCCAGCATTTT. This translates into CASSEGWGGNQPQHF. The variable domain in full, with the rest retrieved from reference TRBV19 and TRBJ1-5, is DGGITQSPKYLFRKEGQNVTLSCEQNLNHDAMYWYRQDPGQGLRLIYYSQIVNDFQKGDIAEGYSVSREKKESFPLTVTSAQKNPTAFYLCASSEGWGGNQPQHFGDGTRLSIL.

The rearrangement uses TRBV19 and TRBJ1-4; the D is unclear. Germline V gene sequence: CDR1 LNHDA, CDR2 SQIVND (reference sequence). The CDR3 spans 11 residues. V was cut by 10 bases and J by 8 bases, with 11 bases left in between. The CDR3 coding sequence is TGTGCCACGGGATTGGGGGAAAAACTGTTTTTT. Amino acid sequence: CATGLGEKLFF.

V is TRBV12-3 or TRBV12-4 and J is TRBJ1-1, with D uncertain. V lost 5 bases and J 7 bases, leaving 11 bases between the germline ends. The CDR3 consists of 12 residues. The CDR3 DNA follows: TGTGCCAGCAGTCGGGGAGACCTTGAAGCTTTCTTT. Protein: CASSRGDLEAFF.

This clonotype has a count of ten or more. V usage is TRBV12-3 or TRBV12-4 and J usage is TRBJ1-1, with 8 bases that match TRBD1. The V gene end was trimmed by 7 bases and the J gene end by 4 bases; junction bases not matched to a gene: 5. The CDR3 runs to 13 residues. CDR3 loop: CASTQGQGTEAFF. CDR3 nucleotides: TGTGCCAGCACCCAAGGACAGGGCACTGAAGCTTTCTTT.

This clonotype was detected many times. The rearrangement links TRBV28 to TRBJ1-1; no clear D. Germline CDR1 MDHEN, CDR2 SYDVKM. This CDR3 has 13 amino acids. The V gene lost 9 bases and the J gene lost 0 bases, with 11 bases spanning the gap. The CDR3 nucleotides are TGTGCCAGTATTGAATCCATGAACACTGAAGCTTTCTTT. This translates into CASIESMNTEAFF. The full variable domain, completed using reference TRBV28 and TRBJ1-1, is DVKVTQSSRYLVKRTGEKVFLECVQDMDHENMFWYRQDPGLGLRLIYFSYDVKMKEKGDIPEGYSVSREKKERFSLILESASTNQTSMYLCASIESMNTEAFFGQGTRLTVV.

Note on this clonotype: A junction boundary mismatches the germline segment, possibly from a read error. The rearrangement uses TRBV9 and TRBJ1-1, with D uncertain. The CDR3 consists of 13 residues. Germline V gives CDR1 SGDLS, CDR2 YYNGEE. CDR3 coding DNA: TGTGTCAGCAGCGTAGTCCTGAACACTGAAGCTTTCTTT. This gives the protein CVSSVVLNTEAFF.

The chain recombines TRBV20-1 with TRBJ2-1, with D unresolved. Near its end, the DNA agrees better with TRBJ2-7, so the J call may be wrong. The germline gives CDR1 DFQATT, CDR2 SNEGSKA (reference sequence). This CDR3 is built from 14 residues. The CDR3 DNA follows: TGCAGTGCTAGAGATTTGGGCGGACGAAATGAGCAGTACTTC. It encodes CSARDLGGRNEQYF.

This clonotype appeared many times. The V gene is TRBV7-2, the J gene TRBJ2-7; D call uncertain. Germline V gives CDR1 SGHTA, CDR2 FQGNSA. The CDR3 totals 13 residues. V was cut by 6 bases and J by 3 bases, with 12 bases left in between. The CDR3 spells CASSSPPGYEQYF. CDR3 sequence (DNA): TGTGCCAGCAGTTCACCCCCCGGCTACGAGCAGTACTTC.

In this sample, this clonotype turned up many times. The chain combines TRBV7-9 with TRBJ1-1; D ambiguous. CDR3 length: 17 residues. Germline lookup yields CDR1 SEHNR and CDR2 FQNEAQ (reference sequence). V lost 1 base and J lost 1, with 16 bases in between. In DNA, the CDR3 is TGTGCCAGCAGCTTAGAAAGCTGGGTGGTTGGGAACACTGAAGCTTTCTTT. Encoded protein: CASSLESWVVGNTEAFF.

This clonotype was found many times. J is TRBJ2-2 and V is TRBV11-2; TRBD1 is a possible D gene (5 bases). This CDR3 contains 15 residues. Germline V gene sequence: CDR1 SGHAT, CDR2 FQNNGV. V lost 1 base and J 6 bases, leaving 12 bases between the germline ends. As DNA, the CDR3 is TGTGCCAGCAGCTTAGTCCCAGGGTTCCCCGGGGAGCTGTTTTTT. Translation: CASSLVPGFPGELFF. Full variable domain (outside the CDR3, taken from reference TRBV11-2 and TRBJ2-2): EAGVAQSPRYKIIEKRQSVAFWCNPISGHATLYWYQQILGQGPKLLIQFQNNGVVDDSQLPKDRFSAERLKGVDSTLKIQPAKLEDSAVYLCASSLVPGFPGELFFGEGSRLTVL.

The chain recombines TRBV30 with TRBJ1-5, with D unresolved. Between the trimmed V and J ends, which lost 3 bases and 0 bases, there was a span of 6 bases. The CDR3 is 13 residues long. Looked up from germline, CDR1 is GTSNPN and CDR2 is SVGIG (reference sequence). CDR3 nucleotides: TGTGCCTGGAGCAGGAATAGCAATCAGCCCCAGCATTTT. Translated: CAWSRNSNQPQHF.

This clonotype has just a few counts. The CDR3 DNA reads as TGTGCCAGCAGTGAAAAGGTGGGCCACGCAAATTCACCCCTCCACTTT. It codes for CASSEKVGHANSPLHF. This chain uses TRBV25-1 with TRBJ1-6; no reliable D call. Trimming pared 2 bases from V and 7 bases from J, leaving 15 bases between. The CDR3 length is 16 residues. Germline V gene data show CDR1 as MGHDK and CDR2 as SYGVNS.

Only a few counts were recorded for this clonotype. The chain employs TRBV20-1 and TRBJ2-5, with D perhaps matching TRBD2 (6 bases). The germline V gene encodes CDR1 DFQATT and CDR2 SNEGSKA (reference sequence). V lost 0 bases and J 5 bases, leaving 16 bases between the germline ends. CDR3 length: 15 amino acids. The CDR3 DNA sequence: TGCAGTGCTAGAGATTGGCAGGGACTGTCCGAGACCCAGTACTTC. This encodes CSARDWQGLSETQYF.

This sequence joins TRBV9 and TRBJ2-7, with D perhaps TRBD2 (7 bases). The CDR3 consists of 16 residues. Trimming shortened V by 3 bases and J by 6 bases, and 22 bases separated the two germline ends. Germline V gives CDR1 SGDLS, CDR2 YYNGEE. CDR3 sequence (DNA): TGTGCCAGCAGCGCCCGGGGGGCAGGGATTGGTGCCGAGCAGTACTTC. It specifies CASSARGAGIGAEQYF.

The rearrangement uses TRBV4-1 and TRBJ1-1; the match to TRBD1 covers 9 bases. V was clipped by 2 bases and J by 7 bases; unmatched bases: 14. The CDR3 runs 17 residues. Germline CDR1 reads MGHRA; CDR2 reads YSYEKL. CDR3 amino acids: CASSQLRRDRVRDEAFF. As DNA, the CDR3 is TGCGCCAGCAGCCAACTCCGGAGGGACAGGGTGAGGGATGAAGCTTTCTTT.

Turning to this clonotype: A much bigger clone sits one base away, suggesting this may be a read error. The rearrangement joins TRBV2 to TRBJ1-1, with D uncertain. CDR3 size: 14 residues. Germline V gene sequence: CDR1 SNHLY, CDR2 FYNNEI. CDR3 in amino acids: CASTPRGVGTEALF. DNA for the CDR3: TGTGCCAGCACTCCTCGAGGAGTGGGAACTGAAGCTCTCTTT.

V usage is TRBV7-9 and J usage is TRBJ2-5; 9 bases map to TRBD2. Unmatched junction bases numbered 15, after V lost 8 bases and J lost 2 bases. Germline V gives CDR1 SEHNR, CDR2 FQNEAQ (reference sequence). This CDR3 spans 17 amino acids. CDR3 in amino acids: CASRQGSGSGRQETQYF. The CDR3 DNA reads as TGTGCCAGCCGACAGGGTAGCGGGAGTGGTAGGCAAGAGACCCAGTACTTC. The full variable domain, its missing parts supplied by reference TRBV7-9 and TRBJ2-5, is DTGVSQNPRHKITKRGQNVTFRCDPISEHNRLYWYRQTLGQGPEFLTYFQNEAQLEKSRLLSDRFSAERPKGSFSTLEIQRTEQGDSAMYLCASRQGSGSGRQETQYFGPGTRLLVL.

This clonotype was counted many times. The chain recombines TRBV5-1 with TRBJ2-2; TRBD1 matches 8 bases. The V gene end was trimmed by 2 bases and the J gene end by 4 bases; junction bases not matched to a gene: 4. This CDR3 has 15 amino acids. Germline CDR1 is SGHRS and CDR2 is YFSETQ. CDR3 nucleotide sequence: TGCGCCAGCAGCTTCGGGACAGGAGCCACCGGGGAGCTGTTTTTT. Amino acids: CASSFGTGATGELFF.